The rows below give T cell receptor beta chains drawn from one sample of a study of T-cell memory formation after mild COVID-19. TCRdb re-called the 5' RACE reads with MiXCR, one entry per CDR3 protein. The sample lists about half a million distinct CDR3 sequences; 15% to 20% were seen once. Sequencing used PBMCs or a T cell subset sorted from them (not recorded which). The receptor source for this set is an adult woman who had mild COVID-19 (a few samples of this study predate the infection). Cell type and time point are not known. Both conserved end residues are part of each CDR3. A D gene is named only where the DNA matches it firmly. Clone size appears in some rows only: once, few, many, or a class for an expanded clone.

v_gene	abundance	d_gene	j_gene	CDR3aa	CDR3nt
TRBV9	NA	NA	TRBJ2-7	CASSVEGREDYEQYF	TGTGCCAGCAGCGTAGAGGGCAGGGAGGACTACGAGCAGTACTTC
TRBV25-1	NA	TRBD2	TRBJ2-3	CASSERGSTDTQYF	TGTGCCAGCAGTGAGCGGGGGAGCACAGATACGCAGTATTTT
TRBV5-6	NA	NA	TRBJ2-1	CASQPFRAYNNEQFF	TGTGCCAGCCAACCCTTCCGGGCCTACAACAATGAGCAGTTCTTC
TRBV5-1	few	NA	TRBJ2-6	CASSLEGGLGSGANVLTF	TGCGCCAGCAGCTTGGAGGGGGGCCTAGGCTCTGGGGCCAACGTCCTGACTTTC
TRBV5-6	few	NA	TRBJ2-1	CASVRQGPYYNEQFF	TGTGCCAGCGTTCGTCAGGGGCCATACTACAATGAGCAGTTCTTC
TRBV12-3/TRBV12-4	few	NA	TRBJ1-3	CASSSPFVRVSGNTIYF	TGTGCCAGCAGTTCCCCTTTTGTTCGTGTCTCTGGAAACACCATATATTTT
TRBV4-3	NA	NA	TRBJ2-6	CASSQATGSGANVLTF	TGCGCCAGCAGCCAGGCGACAGGCTCTGGGGCCAACGTCCTGACTTTC
TRBV5-1	few	NA	TRBJ1-1	CASSRRGNTEAFF	TGCGCCAGCAGCCGGAGGGGGAACACTGAAGCTTTCTTT
TRBV6-2/TRBV6-3	NA	TRBD1	TRBJ1-5	CASSYWTGGGQPQHF	TGTGCCAGCAGTTACTGGACAGGGGGCGGTCAGCCCCAGCATTTT
TRBV9	NA	TRBD2	TRBJ2-3	CASSVVSGGAPDTQYF	TGTGCCAGCAGCGTAGTCAGCGGGGGGGCCCCAGATACGCAGTATTTT
TRBV5-1	few	NA	TRBJ2-3	CASSAGWTSTDTQYF	TGCGCCAGCAGCGCGGGCTGGACTAGCACAGATACGCAGTATTTT
TRBV7-9	many	NA	TRBJ2-1	CARSARSGGEQFF	TGTGCCCGCTCAGCCCGGTCAGGAGGTGAGCAGTTCTTC
TRBV29-1	NA	NA	TRBJ2-7	CSVAGSSYEQYF	TGCAGCGTTGCAGGGAGTTCCTACGAGCAGTACTTC
TRBV9	NA	NA	TRBJ1-2	CASSVAFQGEDGYTF	TGTGCCAGCAGCGTAGCTTTCCAGGGCGAAGACGGCTACACCTTC
TRBV11-2	once	TRBD1	TRBJ1-3	CASSKGQGIPGNTIYF	TGTGCCAGCAGCAAAGGACAGGGGATCCCTGGAAACACCATATATTTT
TRBV7-2	few	NA	TRBJ2-1	CASSLPGVIHEQFF	TGTGCCAGCAGCCTTCCAGGGGTGATCCATGAGCAGTTCTTC
TRBV7-3	NA	TRBD2	TRBJ2-2	CASSSSSGSNTGELFF	TGTGCCAGCAGCTCCTCTAGCGGATCGAACACCGGGGAGCTGTTTTTT
TRBV27	NA	NA	TRBJ2-7	CACAPQAPYEQYF	TGTGCCTGTGCTCCGCAGGCCCCCTACGAGCAGTACTTC
TRBV19	NA	TRBD2	TRBJ2-7	CASSPWGLADSSYEQYF	TGTGCCAGTAGCCCTTGGGGACTAGCTGATAGCTCCTACGAGCAGTACTTC
TRBV5-1	few	TRBD1	TRBJ2-3	CASSSGTGSADTQYF	TGCGCCAGCAGCTCGGGGACAGGGTCCGCAGATACGCAGTATTTT
TRBV9	NA	TRBD1	TRBJ2-7	CASSVAGTVYEQYF	TGTGCCAGCAGCGTAGCTGGGACAGTATACGAGCAGTACTTC
TRBV27	NA	TRBD1	TRBJ2-2	CASRQGTGELFF	TGTGCCAGCAGACAGGGGACCGGGGAGCTGTTTTTT
TRBV25-1	NA	NA	TRBJ1-1	CASSDGQVDEAFF	TGTGCCAGCAGTGATGGGCAGGTTGATGAAGCTTTCTTT
TRBV10-3	few	TRBD2	TRBJ2-3	CAISEFRLAGISSTDTQYF	TGTGCCATCAGTGAGTTTCGACTAGCGGGGATTAGTAGCACAGATACGCAGTATTTT
TRBV15	NA	TRBD1	TRBJ2-2	CATSRGGQGRTGELFF	TGTGCCACCAGCAGAGGCGGACAGGGACGCACCGGGGAGCTGTTTTTT
TRBV5-1	many	TRBD2	TRBJ2-7	CASSLWREGEQYF	TGCGCCAGCAGCTTGTGGCGGGAGGGCGAGCAGTACTTC
TRBV6-5	NA	NA	TRBJ1-4	CASSYSRGFLFF	TGTGCCAGCAGTTACTCTCGGGGTTTCCTGTTTTTT
TRBV11-2	NA	TRBD2	TRBJ2-6	CASSFRIAGGPAAGANVLTF	TGTGCCAGCAGCTTTCGGATAGCGGGGGGGCCTGCGGCTGGGGCCAACGTCCTGACTTTC
TRBV12-3/TRBV12-4	NA	NA	TRBJ2-2	CASSLETGLGGNTGELFF	TGTGCCAGCAGCTTAGAAACAGGGTTAGGTGGGAACACCGGGGAGCTGTTTTTT
TRBV5-1	few	NA	TRBJ2-5	CASSLGGIKRETQYF	TGCGCCAGCAGCTTGGGGGGGATCAAGCGAGAGACCCAGTACTTC
TRBV7-9	few	NA	TRBJ2-4	CASSAATGAKNIQYF	TGTGCCAGCAGCGCCGCTACAGGGGCCAAAAACATTCAGTACTTC
TRBV5-1	many	NA	TRBJ1-1	CASSYKTGVATEAFF	TGCGCCAGCAGCTACAAAACTGGGGTGGCCACTGAAGCTTTCTTT
TRBV6-6	NA	NA	TRBJ1-5	CASSPTWDGHQPQHF	TGTGCCAGCAGCCCGACCTGGGACGGACATCAGCCCCAGCATTTT
TRBV4-2	few	NA	TRBJ2-1	CASSQSTRYNEQFF	TGTGCCAGCAGCCAGAGCACCCGTTACAATGAGCAGTTCTTC
TRBV7-2	NA	NA	TRBJ1-5	CASSLSPEWQPQHF	TGTGCCAGCAGCCTCAGCCCGGAATGGCAGCCCCAGCATTTT
TRBV5-6	few	NA	TRBJ1-1	CATTEGRNTEAFF	TGTGCCACCACCGAGGGCAGGAACACTGAAGCTTTCTTT
TRBV12-3/TRBV12-4	NA	NA	TRBJ1-1	CASRQDGVTNTEAFF	TGTGCCAGCAGACAGGATGGGGTTACGAACACTGAAGCTTTCTTT
TRBV3-1	few	NA	TRBJ1-1	CASSVPGPRGAEAFF	TGTGCCAGCAGCGTCCCGGGCCCCCGAGGAGCTGAAGCTTTCTTT
TRBV7-9	NA	NA	TRBJ2-1	CASSLPQVGKSYNEQFF	TGTGCCAGCAGCTTACCTCAGGTAGGGAAGTCCTACAATGAGCAGTTCTTC
TRBV24-1	NA	NA	TRBJ2-1	CATSDVLTAGPYNEQFF	TGTGCCACCAGTGACGTACTAACGGCAGGACCCTACAATGAGCAGTTCTTC
TRBV30	NA	TRBD1	TRBJ1-2	CAWVRTGPNYGYTF	TGTGCCTGGGTTAGGACAGGACCCAACTATGGCTACACCTTC
TRBV24-1	few	TRBD1	TRBJ1-5	CATSDQGGRNQPQHF	TGTGCCACCAGTGACCAAGGGGGCAGGAATCAGCCCCAGCATTTT
TRBV5-1	many	NA	TRBJ1-5	CASSLTPGQPQHF	TGCGCCAGCAGCTTAACGCCGGGTCAGCCCCAGCATTTT
TRBV7-2	NA	TRBD2	TRBJ2-2	CASSRNSGSRISGELFF	TGTGCCAGCAGCCGAAATAGCGGGAGTCGAATATCCGGGGAGCTGTTTTTT